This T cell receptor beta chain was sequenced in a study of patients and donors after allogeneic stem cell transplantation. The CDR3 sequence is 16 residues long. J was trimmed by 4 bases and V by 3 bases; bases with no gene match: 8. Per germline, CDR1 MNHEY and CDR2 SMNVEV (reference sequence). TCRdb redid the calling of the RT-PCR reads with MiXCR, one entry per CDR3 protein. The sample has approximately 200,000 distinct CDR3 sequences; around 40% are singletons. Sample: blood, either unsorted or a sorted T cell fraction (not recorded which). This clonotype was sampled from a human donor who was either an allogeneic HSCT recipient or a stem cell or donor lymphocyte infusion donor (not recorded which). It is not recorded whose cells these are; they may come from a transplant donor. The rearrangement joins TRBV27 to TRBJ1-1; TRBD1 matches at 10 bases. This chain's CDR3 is CASSLGDRGSVTEAFF. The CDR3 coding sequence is TGTGCCAGCAGTTTGGGGGACAGGGGAAGTGTCACTGAAGCTTTCTTT.